This is a list of T cell receptor beta chains from one sample in a study of cytomegalovirus exposure and HLA in healthy donors. Sequenced by immunoSEQ multiplex PCR; TCRdb stores in-frame clones only, minus some. Found here are approximately 300,000 clones, roughly 89% of them singletons; the top ten hold 0.7% to 0.85%. The sequenced sample consisted of PBMCs. These receptors all stem from a woman between 18 and 29 years old in good health and CMV-seronegative. Both conserved end residues are part of each CDR3. Each record gives: V gene, J gene, clone size, D gene, CDR3 protein, CDR3 DNA. A D gene is named only where the DNA matches it firmly. The size entry is marked missing in some rows and otherwise reads once, few, many or a size class.

>TRBV7-9|TRBJ1-2|few|TRBD1
CASSVGQSYGYTF
TGTGCCAGCAGCGTGGGACAGAGTTATGGCTACACCTTC
>TRBV25-1|TRBJ2-1|many|TRBD2
CASSELERGSSYNEQFF
TGTGCCAGCAGTGAATTGGAGCGGGGTAGCTCCTACAATGAGCAGTTCTTC
>TRBV2|TRBJ1-4|-|-
CASSEAGAPEKLFF
TGTGCCAGCAGTGAAGCGGGGGCTCCTGAAAAACTGTTTTTT
>TRBV7-9|TRBJ2-7|-|-
CASSTGTLPYEQYF
TGTGCCAGCAGCACCGGGACACTTCCCTACGAGCAGTACTTC
>TRBV25-1|TRBJ1-2|-|TRBD1
CASSEPGQWGYGYTF
TGTGCCAGCAGTGAACCGGGACAGTGGGGCTATGGCTACACCTTC
>TRBV19|TRBJ1-5|-|-
CASSMTGDPYSNQPQHF
TGTGCCAGTAGTATGACAGGAGATCCCTATAGCAATCAGCCCCAGCATTTT
>TRBV28|TRBJ1-5|once|TRBD1
CASLGQGMQPQHF
TGTGCCAGCTTAGGACAGGGAATGCAGCCCCAGCATTTT
>TRBV11-2|TRBJ1-5|-|-
CASSTIQGTSNQPQHF
TGTGCCAGCAGCACAATTCAGGGGACTAGCAATCAGCCCCAGCATTTT
>TRBV18|TRBJ2-3|-|TRBD1
CASSLRTGLTDTQYF
TGTGCCAGCTCCCTACGGACAGGGCTCACAGATACGCAGTATTTT
>TRBV7-3|TRBJ1-2|few|TRBD1
CASSLTGGDSSGYTF
TGTGCCAGCAGCTTAACCGGAGGGGACAGTAGTGGCTACACCTTC
>TRBV19|TRBJ1-2|-|-
CASSIKGLDGYTF
TGTGCCAGTAGTATAAAGGGGTTGGATGGCTACACCTTC
>TRBV4-3|TRBJ2-3|-|TRBD1
CASSRATGVGTDTQYF
TGCGCCAGCAGCCGAGCGACAGGGGTTGGCACAGATACGCAGTATTTT